The 21 T cell receptor beta chains below all came from one sample that was sequenced in a study of T cell responses to AZD1222 COVID-19 vaccine. The data were produced by immunoSEQ multiplex PCR, yet TCRdb's version contains in-frame clones alone and is incomplete. The table includes fewer than 150,000 clones, more than 85% detected once. Sequencing used peripheral blood, obtained 28 days after the second AZD1222 dose. The source of these receptors is an adult who received the AZD1222 COVID-19 vaccine.

The chain uses TRBV4-1 and TRBJ2-7; 9 bases line up with TRBD2. The CDR3 has 14 amino acids. Trimming took 1 base from V and 5 from J; bases not matched to a gene: 3. The germline CDR1 and CDR2 sequences are MGHRA and YSYEKL. The CDR3 spells CASSQGGGAHEQYF. CDR3 sequence (DNA): TGCGCCAGCAGCCAAGGCGGGGGGGCCCACGAGCAGTACTTC.

This chain connects TRBV5-1 to TRBJ1-1, with unresolved D. Germline V gives CDR1 SGHRS, CDR2 YFSETQ. Trimming removed 0 bases at V and 2 bases at J, with 8 bases between. This CDR3 has 14 amino acids. Written as DNA, the CDR3 is TGCGCCAGCAGCTTGGACAAGGGTAACACTGAAGCTTTCTTT. Protein: CASSLDKGNTEAFF.

This chain connects TRBV3-1 (or the pseudogene TRBV3-2) to TRBJ1-6; maybe TRBD1 (6 bases). In germline, CDR1 is LGHDT, CDR2 YNNKEL (reference sequence). V was cut by 0 bases and J by 3 bases, with 18 bases left in between. The CDR3 consists of 19 residues. In DNA, the CDR3 is TGTGCCAGCAGCCAAGATCCAAGGAGGGTAGGGGGCTATAATTCACCCCTCCACTTT. Amino acids: CASSQDPRRVGGYNSPLHF.

V is TRBV10-1 and J is TRBJ1-2; D gene ambiguous. V was trimmed by 10 bases and J by 8 bases, leaving 20 bases between them. Germline CDR1 is WNHNN and CDR2 is SYGVQD (reference sequence). The CDR3 length is 13 residues. CDR3 in DNA: TGCGCCACGGACTCGGGCCCCTTCCGCGGCTACACCTTC. This gives the protein CATDSGPFRGYTF.

The chain has TRBV5-5 and TRBJ2-7; TRBD1 might be the D (6 bases). Per germline, CDR1 SGHKS and CDR2 YYEKEE (reference sequence). The length of the CDR3 is 13 residues. Trimming pared 6 bases from V and 4 bases from J, leaving 14 bases between. Here the CDR3 reads CASIRTDTYEQYF. CDR3 DNA sequence: TGTGCCAGCATTCGGACAGATACTTACGAGCAGTACTTC.

CDR3 sequence: CASNNIEAFF. As DNA, the CDR3 is TGTGCCAGCAATAATATTGAAGCTTTCTTT. This sequence joins TRBV12-3 or TRBV12-4 and TRBJ1-1; D uncertain. V was trimmed by 7 bases and J by 7 bases, leaving 7 bases between them. The CDR3 sequence is 10 residues long.

The chain is built from TRBV7-9 and TRBJ1-3; possible D gene TRBD1, 5 bases. The germline V and J ends were trimmed by 5 bases and 4 bases, with 15 bases remaining between them. This CDR3 is built from 15 residues. The germline V gene encodes CDR1 SEHNR and CDR2 FQNEAQ (reference sequence). CDR3 DNA: TGTGCCAGCAGCCCCCCCGACAGCCGGGGAAACACCATATATTTT. Translation gives CASSPPDSRGNTIYF.

The chain couples TRBV18 to TRBJ1-4; 7 bases map to TRBD1. The CDR3 extends over 14 amino acids. The germline V gene has CDR1 KGHSH and CDR2 LQKENI. V lost 3 bases, J lost 8 bases, and 6 bases stayed unmatched. The CDR3 reads CASSPARGNEKLFF. The CDR3 bases are TGTGCCAGCTCACCGGCCAGGGGGAACGAAAAACTGTTTTTT. The full variable domain, completed using reference TRBV18 and TRBJ1-4, is NAGVMQNPRHLVRRRGQEARLRCSPMKGHSHVYWYRQLPEEGLKFMVYLQKENIIDESGMPKERFSAEFPKEGPSILRIQQVVRGDSAAYFCASSPARGNEKLFFGSGTQLSVL.

The CDR3 DNA reads as TGTGCCAGCAGCTTATCAGGGTCCAATGGCTACACCTTC. Amino acid sequence: CASSLSGSNGYTF. V is TRBV7-2 and J is TRBJ1-2, with D possibly TRBD1 on 5 matching bases. V lost 2 bases to trimming and J lost 6 bases, with 10 bases between them. There are 13 residues in the CDR3. Germline CDR1 and CDR2: SGHTA and FQGNSA. Based on the CDR3 plus reference TRBV7-2 and TRBJ1-2, the full variable domain is GAGVSQSPSNKVTEKGKDVELRCDPISGHTALYWYRQSLGQGLEFLIYFQGNSAPDKSGLPSDRFSAERTGGSVSTLTIQRTQQEDSAVYLCASSLSGSNGYTFGSGTRLTVV.

The chain joins TRBV7-8 to TRBJ2-7; tentatively, D is TRBD1 (5 bases). With 4 bases removed from V and 5 bases from J, the gap between germline ends came to 15 bases. CDR3 length: 14 amino acids. Germline V CDR1 and CDR2: SGHVS, FQNEAQ. The DNA of the CDR3 is TGTGCCAGCAGCTCTATCGCCAGGGCCCACGAGCAGTACTTC. Translation: CASSSIARAHEQYF.

This rearrangement joins TRBV18 to TRBJ1-1; 7 positions match TRBD1. The ends lost 3 bases at V and 3 bases at J; junction bases unmatched: 1. CDR1 is KGHSH, CDR2 LQKENI, per germline. The CDR3 has 13 amino acids. CDR3 loop: CASSPQGDTEAFF. CDR3 DNA: TGTGCCAGCTCACCCCAGGGGGACACTGAAGCTTTCTTT. Complete variable domain (other parts from reference TRBV18 and TRBJ1-1): NAGVMQNPRHLVRRRGQEARLRCSPMKGHSHVYWYRQLPEEGLKFMVYLQKENIIDESGMPKERFSAEFPKEGPSILRIQQVVRGDSAAYFCASSPQGDTEAFFGQGTRLTVV.

This sequence joins TRBV27 and TRBJ1-2; D gene ambiguous. V was clipped by 8 bases and J by 5 bases, with 15 bases between them. Per the germline V gene, CDR1 is MNHEY and CDR2 is SMNVEV (reference sequence). The CDR3 sequence is 13 residues long. CDR3 coding DNA: TGTGCCAGCCGACCGGGTCTTAGTTATGGCTACACCTTC. It is translated as CASRPGLSYGYTF.

CDR3 region: CASSLVWSVSNQPQHF. CDR3 DNA sequence: TGTGCCAGCAGCTTAGTCTGGTCAGTAAGCAATCAGCCCCAGCATTTT. V and J are TRBV7-2 and TRBJ1-5; D remains ambiguous. V was trimmed by 1 base and J by 1 base, leaving 11 bases between them. Per the germline V gene, CDR1 is SGHTA and CDR2 is FQGNSA. The CDR3 covers 16 residues.

The chain carries TRBV6-5 and TRBJ1-2, with a possible D match to TRBD1 (5 bases). The CDR3 length is 15 residues. V was trimmed by 7 bases and J by 1 base, leaving 16 bases between them. CDR1 MNHEY and CDR2 SVGAGI come from the germline V gene. This CDR3 is CASNPAGGFNYGYTF. The CDR3, as DNA: TGTGCCAGCAATCCCGCGGGGGGATTTAACTATGGCTACACCTTC.

V usage is TRBV4-3 and J usage is TRBJ2-7; 9 nucleotides align to TRBD2. CDR3 size: 16 residues. The germline gives CDR1 LGHNA, CDR2 YSLEER. J lost 0 bases, V lost 1 base, and 4 bases had no gene match. The CDR3: CASSQVVAGDSYEQYF. The CDR3 nucleotides are TGCGCCAGCAGCCAAGTAGTAGCGGGGGACTCCTACGAGCAGTACTTC.

The gene calls are TRBV7-2 and TRBJ1-5; D ambiguous. Germline loops: CDR1 SGHTA, CDR2 FQGNSA. The V end lost 2 bases, the J end lost 0 bases, and 8 bases lay between the germline ends. The CDR3 runs to 15 residues. The CDR3 loop reads CASSLSWGSNQPQHF. CDR3 sequence (DNA): TGTGCCAGCAGCTTATCCTGGGGTAGCAATCAGCCCCAGCATTTT.

The chain joins TRBV18 to TRBJ1-1; D unresolved. The germline V and J ends were trimmed by 2 bases and 0 bases, with 16 bases remaining between them. Germline V CDR1 and CDR2: KGHSH, LQKENI. The length of the CDR3 is 17 residues. Here the CDR3 reads CASSPNGGNSMNTEAFF. CDR3 sequence (DNA): TGTGCCAGCTCACCAAACGGAGGGAACAGTATGAACACTGAAGCTTTCTTT.

The genes are TRBV10-1 and TRBJ2-7; 8 nucleotides match TRBD2. With V trimmed by 3 bases and J by 5 bases, 12 bases remained unmatched. Germline lookup yields CDR1 WNHNN and CDR2 SYGVQD (reference sequence). The CDR3 is 16 residues long. The CDR3 loop reads CASSETAGGAPNEQYF. The CDR3 DNA reads as TGCGCCAGCAGTGAAACCGCGGGGGGCGCCCCCAACGAGCAGTACTTC.

V gene TRBV5-1 combines with J gene TRBJ2-7, with a possible D match to TRBD1 (6 bases). V lost 4 bases, J lost 3 bases, and 14 bases lay in between. Germline CDR1 SGHRS, CDR2 YFSETQ. This CDR3 is 14 amino acids long. CDR3 DNA: TGCGCCAGCAGCGTTTCGACAGGCCGCTACGAGCAGTACTTC. Protein sequence: CASSVSTGRYEQYF.

The chain combines TRBV2 with TRBJ1-5; 8 bases fit TRBD1. The CDR3 consists of 14 residues. V shed 5 bases, J shed 5 bases, and the junction held 5 bases outside the gene matches. CDR1 is SNHLY, CDR2 FYNNEI, per germline. As DNA, the CDR3 is TGTGCCAGCAGTTTACAGGGGGGGGATCAGCCCCAGCATTTT. This translates into CASSLQGGDQPQHF.

The V call is TRBV5-1, the J call TRBJ1-6; possibly TRBD1 for D (6 bases). The CDR3 length is 16 residues. Germline V gene lookup returns CDR1 SGHRS and CDR2 YFSETQ. V was shortened by 3 bases and J by 9 bases, with 19 bases between the two germline ends. The CDR3 region is CASSSGEGGNFSPLHF. The CDR3 DNA reads as TGCGCCAGCAGCTCAGGGGAGGGGGGCAATTTTTCACCCCTCCACTTT. The variable domain in full, completed from reference TRBV5-1 and TRBJ1-6, reads KAGVTQTPRYLIKTRGQQVTLSCSPISGHRSVSWYQQTPGQGLQFLFEYFSETQRNKGNFPGRFSGRQFSNSRSEMNVSTLELGDSALYLCASSSGEGGNFSPLHFGNGTRLTVT.